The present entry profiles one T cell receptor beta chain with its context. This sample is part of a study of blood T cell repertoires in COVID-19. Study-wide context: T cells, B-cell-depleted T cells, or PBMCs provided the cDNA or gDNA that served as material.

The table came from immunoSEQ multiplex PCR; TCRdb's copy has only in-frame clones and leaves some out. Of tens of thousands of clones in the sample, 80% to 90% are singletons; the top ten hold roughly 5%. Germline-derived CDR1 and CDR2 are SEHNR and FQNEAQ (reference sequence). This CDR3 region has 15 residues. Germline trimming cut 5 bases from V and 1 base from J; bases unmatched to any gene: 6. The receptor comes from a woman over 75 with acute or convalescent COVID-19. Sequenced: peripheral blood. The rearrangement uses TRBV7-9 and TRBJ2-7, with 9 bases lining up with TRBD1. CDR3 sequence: CASSPTGGVSYEQYF. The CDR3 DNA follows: TGTGCCAGCAGCCCCACAGGGGGCGTGTCCTACGAGCAGTACTTC.